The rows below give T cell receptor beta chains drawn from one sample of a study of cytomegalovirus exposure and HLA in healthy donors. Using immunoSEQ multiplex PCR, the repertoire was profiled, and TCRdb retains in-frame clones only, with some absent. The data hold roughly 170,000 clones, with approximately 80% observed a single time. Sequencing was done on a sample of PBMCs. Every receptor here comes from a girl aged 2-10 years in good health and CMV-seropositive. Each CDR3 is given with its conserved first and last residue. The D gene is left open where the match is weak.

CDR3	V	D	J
CSVEDLPGQGSGYTF	TRBV29-1	TRBD1	TRBJ1-2
CASSIGDYRANEQFF	TRBV19	TRBD2	TRBJ2-1
CASGETGEDNEQFF	TRBV5-1	TRBD1	TRBJ2-1
CASSGDRGQIGLFYGYTF	TRBV7-9	TRBD1	TRBJ1-2
CASSGKGQGRSYEQYF	TRBV5-6	TRBD1	TRBJ2-7
CASRYGTGHEKLFF	TRBV21-1	.	TRBJ1-4
CASSLEGAQGGGYTF	TRBV5-1	.	TRBJ1-2
CASSFSRSENSPLHF	TRBV5-4	.	TRBJ1-6
CASGLGTGGGGDEAFF	TRBV12-5	TRBD1	TRBJ1-1
CAINPGTGGQETQYF	TRBV10-3	TRBD1	TRBJ2-5
CASSLDGAYEQYF	TRBV5-1	.	.
CASSTPTGENTEAFF	TRBV6-5	TRBD1	TRBJ1-1
CASSLERGGPPYNEQFF	TRBV5-4	TRBD2	TRBJ2-1
CATSREGGKAKNIQYF	TRBV15	TRBD2	TRBJ2-4
CASSRTRGVGGYTF	TRBV5-6	.	TRBJ1-2
CASSSSVAEGTEAFF	TRBV5-1	.	TRBJ1-1
CASSQDVTSGYNEQFF	TRBV4-1	TRBD2	TRBJ2-1
CASRSPGQGPEPWGYTF	TRBV5-1	TRBD1	TRBJ1-2
CASSTLAEGYNEQFF	TRBV6-5	.	TRBJ2-1
CASSLATSGSLDEQFF	TRBV11-2	TRBD2	TRBJ2-1
CAWSLVGTGLNEKLFF	TRBV30	TRBD1	TRBJ1-4
CASSIYRVSVQPQHF	TRBV19	.	TRBJ1-5
CASTPLGRGRGLSDEQYF	TRBV27	.	TRBJ2-7
CASSTSGNYEQYF	TRBV18	TRBD2	.
CASSQDVSGRSQETQYF	TRBV4-2	TRBD2	TRBJ2-5
CASSSGQDGYTF	TRBV28	TRBD1	TRBJ1-2
CASSLQGGDNEQFF	TRBV5-1	.	TRBJ2-1
CASRPGGFSGANVLTF	TRBV2	TRBD1	TRBJ2-6
CASHSTGQVYGYTF	TRBV6-5	.	TRBJ1-2
CASSPPGGNSPLHF	TRBV6-5	TRBD1	TRBJ1-6
CASSRSARAGANQPQHF	TRBV18	.	TRBJ1-5
CSVAGTSGYNEQFF	TRBV29-1	TRBD2	TRBJ2-1
CASTERRDNEQFF	TRBV6-5	.	TRBJ2-1
CASSSDYYGYTF	TRBV5-1	.	TRBJ1-2
CASSVGAAPYEQYF	TRBV9	.	TRBJ2-7
CASSGQVYTF	TRBV9	.	TRBJ1-2
CASSFIRGNPNEQFF	TRBV28	.	TRBJ2-1
CSVEGTSAAYEQYF	TRBV29-1	TRBD2	TRBJ2-7
CASSLGEGPGEKLFF	TRBV7-9	.	TRBJ1-4
CASSRRLGQEEAFF	TRBV7-9	TRBD1	TRBJ1-1
CASSSTGSAFF	TRBV2	.	TRBJ1-1
CASSSGTDRSTDTQYF	TRBV5-1	TRBD2	TRBJ2-3
CASRLAGGVAGELFF	TRBV6-5	TRBD2	TRBJ2-2
CASSLRSGQGVSYNSPLHF	TRBV13	TRBD1	TRBJ1-6
CASSLWGGQETQYF	TRBV28	.	TRBJ2-5
CASSSDREIWGYTF	TRBV27	TRBD1	TRBJ1-2
CASAGATSEAFF	TRBV4-1	.	TRBJ1-1
CASSNPGDYNEQFF	TRBV5-4	.	TRBJ2-1
CASSLWGGEQYF	TRBV28	.	.